This TCR beta chain was sequenced in a study of CD8 T cells in ankylosing spondylitis. Findings of the study overall: The study looked at matched synovial fluid samples from ankylosing spondylitis patients. Disease-linked clones were reported to be significantly enriched there. Characteristic of ankylosing spondylitis blood, it appeared, was a TCR beta motif comprising roughly eight highly homologous variants.

In regard to this clonotype: Antigen: not known.

J gave up 4 bases and V 1 base, and 8 bases lay outside the gene matches. The CDR3 totals 16 residues. The germline CDR1 and CDR2 sequences are DFQATT and SNEGSKA (reference sequence). Quantitative barcoded 5'-RACE was used to prepare TCR beta libraries. TCRdb re-called the 5' RACE reads with MiXCR, one entry per CDR3 protein. This table holds some 450,000 distinct CDR3 sequences, about a sixth found once. The rearrangement uses TRBV20-1 and TRBJ1-3, with 9 nucleotides matching TRBD1. Source material: blood, either unsorted or a sorted T cell fraction (not recorded which). This clonotype was obtained from a male donor with ankylosing spondylitis. In nucleotides, the CDR3 is TGCAGTGCTAGAGCCCCGGCACAGGGGGCAGGAAACACCATATATTTT. Residues: CSARAPAQGAGNTIYF.